This TCR beta chain emerged from a study of T cell changes during pregnancy in multiple sclerosis. V lost 2 bases, J lost 10 bases, and 11 bases lay in between. Germline V gene sequence: CDR1 MNHNS, CDR2 SASEGT. CDR3 size: 12 residues. Assay used: immunoSEQ multiplex PCR; TCRdb lists only in-frame clones, some missing. The sample consists of over 45,000 clones, about 91% of them appearing once. The V and J genes are TRBV6-1 and TRBJ1-1; D possibly corresponds to TRBD1 (5 bases). Sequencing used CD4+ T cells from peripheral blood mononuclear cells, obtained in the second trimester of pregnancy. The sequence derives from a female donor with multiple sclerosis, enrolled in a pregnancy study. The CDR3 bases are TGTGCCAGCAGTGAACAGGGAAGTGGAGCTTTCTTT. As protein: CASSEQGSGAFF.